This T cell receptor beta chain stems from a study of OX40 agonist ivuxolimab in advanced cancers. Study-wide background: Patients undergoing dose escalation presented with hepatocellular carcinoma, melanoma, renal cell or head and neck cancer. Averaging about 60 years in age, with a range of about 20 to 90, the cohort was about 85% male.

Study outcomes and limitations: Which antigen the expanded peripheral T cells recognized is unknown. At 0.1 to 3.0 mg/kg, CD4+ and CD8+ blood T cells expanded clonally by week 6.

Libraries were prepared by immunoSEQ multiplex PCR; TCRdb keeps only in-frame clonotypes and omits some of them. Among about 110,000 clones listed, more than 70% were seen once. This clone has just one count. The target antigen is unknown. The germline gives CDR1 SGHRS, CDR2 YFSETQ. CDR3 size: 16 residues. V lost 4 bases, J lost 4 bases, and 6 bases stayed unmatched. The sample consisted of CD4+ or CD8+ T cells sorted from blood, taken in a trial of the OX40 agonist ivuxolimab. The clonotype comes from an adult with an advanced solid tumor such as melanoma, head and neck, liver or kidney cancer. The chain links TRBV5-1 to TRBJ2-4; TRBD2 matches at 12 bases. Written as DNA, the CDR3 is TGCGCCAGCAGCCTACGGACTAGCGGGACAAAAAACATTCAGTACTTC. Residues: CASSLRTSGTKNIQYF. The full variable domain, completed using reference TRBV5-1 and TRBJ2-4, is KAGVTQTPRYLIKTRGQQVTLSCSPISGHRSVSWYQQTPGQGLQFLFEYFSETQRNKGNFPGRFSGRQFSNSRSEMNVSTLELGDSALYLCASSLRTSGTKNIQYFGAGTRLSVL.